This T cell receptor beta chain was recorded in a study of cytomegalovirus exposure and HLA in healthy donors. Use of 60 Vbeta and 13 Jbeta primers characterized the PCR. Clones were read by immunoSEQ multiplex PCR, and TCRdb kept only the in-frame ones, dropping some. Of tens of thousands of clones listed, 70% to 90% were seen once; the top ten hold under 3%. This CDR3 is 18 amino acids long. The V end was cut by 2 bases, the J end by 0 bases, with 17 bases between. The chain couples TRBV23-1 to TRBJ1-5, with a weak D call TRBD1 (5 bases). TRBV23-1 is marked as an open reading frame, function uncertain. The sample was PBMCs. The clonotype was recovered from a woman under 40 in good health and CMV-seronegative. For the CDR3, the DNA is TGCGCCAGCAGTCAAACATCGCCGGGACTGCATAGCAATCAGCCCCAGCATTTT. Protein sequence: CASSQTSPGLHSNQPQHF.